This TCR beta chain is from a study of cytomegalovirus exposure and HLA in healthy donors. Whole-study context: Later analysis reported that the 110 or so validation repertoires shared the platform of the roughly 670 first-cohort repertoires. Study-wide points: A later analysis found first-cohort TCR clusters tended to co-occur in the 130 or so validation repertoires. Specificity for CMV antigens was confirmed in vitro for a few of the CMV-associated chains. TCR beta chains numbering approximately 150 were designated cytomegalovirus-associated.

Repertoires were generated with immunoSEQ multiplex PCR, while TCRdb's copy carries only in-frame clones and drops some. The sample lists about 57,000 clones; 70% to 90% were seen once. The V segment lost 4 bases and the J segment 2 bases; nucleotides outside the gene matches: 2. This CDR3 spans 15 amino acids. Germline V gives CDR1 LGHNT, CDR2 FRNRAP. Comments on this clone: Its antigen is not known.

V is TRBV12-5 and J is TRBJ2-1; 10 positions agree with TRBD1. Sequencing was done on a sample of PBMCs. The receptor's source is a woman under 30 in good health and CMV-seronegative. Written as DNA, the CDR3 is TGTGCTAGTGGTTGGGGGACAGGGGCCTACAATGAGCAGTTCTTC. It codes for CASGWGTGAYNEQFF.